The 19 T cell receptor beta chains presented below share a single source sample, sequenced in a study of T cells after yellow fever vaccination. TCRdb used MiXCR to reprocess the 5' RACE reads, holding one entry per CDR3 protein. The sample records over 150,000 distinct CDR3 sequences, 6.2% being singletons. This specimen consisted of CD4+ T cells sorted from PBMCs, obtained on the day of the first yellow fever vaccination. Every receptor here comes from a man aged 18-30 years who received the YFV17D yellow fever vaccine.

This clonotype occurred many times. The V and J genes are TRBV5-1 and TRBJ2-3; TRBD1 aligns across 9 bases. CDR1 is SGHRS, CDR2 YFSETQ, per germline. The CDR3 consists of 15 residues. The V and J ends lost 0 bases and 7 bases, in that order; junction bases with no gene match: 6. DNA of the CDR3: TGCGCCAGCAGCTTGGCGGGACAGGGCGATCATACGCAGTATTTT. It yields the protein CASSLAGQGDHTQYF.

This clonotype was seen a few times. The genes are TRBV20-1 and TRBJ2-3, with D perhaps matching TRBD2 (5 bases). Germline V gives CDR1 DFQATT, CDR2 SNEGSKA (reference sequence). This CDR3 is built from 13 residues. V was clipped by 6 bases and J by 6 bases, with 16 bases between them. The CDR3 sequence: CSAWTEGTDTQYF. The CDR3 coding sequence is TGCAGTGCCTGGACTGAGGGAACGGATACGCAGTATTTT.

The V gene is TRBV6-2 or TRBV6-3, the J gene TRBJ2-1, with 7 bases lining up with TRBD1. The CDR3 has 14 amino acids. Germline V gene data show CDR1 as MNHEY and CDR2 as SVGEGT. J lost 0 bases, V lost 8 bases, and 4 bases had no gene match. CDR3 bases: TGTGCCAGCCAGGGGGACAGCTCCTACAATGAGCAGTTCTTC. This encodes CASQGDSSYNEQFF.

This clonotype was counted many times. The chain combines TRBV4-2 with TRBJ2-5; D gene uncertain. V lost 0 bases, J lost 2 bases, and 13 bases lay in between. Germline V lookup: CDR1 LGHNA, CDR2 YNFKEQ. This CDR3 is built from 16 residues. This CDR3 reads CASSQETSPVQETQYF. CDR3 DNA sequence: TGTGCCAGCAGCCAAGAAACTTCGCCAGTACAAGAGACCCAGTACTTC.

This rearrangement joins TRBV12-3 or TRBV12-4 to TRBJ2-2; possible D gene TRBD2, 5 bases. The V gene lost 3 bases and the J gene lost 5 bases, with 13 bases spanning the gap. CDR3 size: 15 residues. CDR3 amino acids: CASSFGEFRTGELFF. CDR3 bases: TGTGCCAGCAGTTTCGGGGAGTTCAGGACCGGGGAGCTGTTTTTT.

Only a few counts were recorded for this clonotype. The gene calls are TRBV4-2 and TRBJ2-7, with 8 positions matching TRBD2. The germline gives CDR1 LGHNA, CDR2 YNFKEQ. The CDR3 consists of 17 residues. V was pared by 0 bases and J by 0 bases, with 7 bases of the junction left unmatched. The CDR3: CASSQDFHAGGSYEQYF. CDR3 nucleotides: TGTGCCAGCAGCCAAGATTTCCACGCGGGGGGCTCCTACGAGCAGTACTTC.

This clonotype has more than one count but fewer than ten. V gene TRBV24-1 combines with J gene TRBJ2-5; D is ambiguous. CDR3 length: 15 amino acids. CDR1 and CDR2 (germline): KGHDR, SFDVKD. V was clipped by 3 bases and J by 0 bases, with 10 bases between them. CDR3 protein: CATSDIVEYQETQYF. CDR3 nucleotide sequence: TGTGCCACCAGTGATATTGTGGAGTACCAAGAGACCCAGTACTTC.

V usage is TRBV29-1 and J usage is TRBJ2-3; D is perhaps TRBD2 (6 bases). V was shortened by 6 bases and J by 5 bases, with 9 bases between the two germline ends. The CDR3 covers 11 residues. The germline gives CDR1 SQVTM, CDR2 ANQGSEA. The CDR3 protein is CSVQGGDTQYF. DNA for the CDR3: TGCAGCGTCCAGGGAGGAGATACGCAGTATTTT.

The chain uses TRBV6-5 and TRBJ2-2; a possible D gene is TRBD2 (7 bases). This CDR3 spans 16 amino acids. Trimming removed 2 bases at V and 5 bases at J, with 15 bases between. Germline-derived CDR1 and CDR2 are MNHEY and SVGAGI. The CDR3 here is CASSYIDGGPTGELFF. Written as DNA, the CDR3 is TGTGCCAGCAGTTACATCGACGGGGGGCCTACCGGGGAGCTGTTTTTT.

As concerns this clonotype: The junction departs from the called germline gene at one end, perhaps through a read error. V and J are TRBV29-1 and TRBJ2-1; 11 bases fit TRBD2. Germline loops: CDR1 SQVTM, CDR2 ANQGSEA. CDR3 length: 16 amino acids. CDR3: CSLDSGGADSYNEQFF. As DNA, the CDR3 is TGCAGCCTTGATAGCGGGGGGGCTGACTCCTACAATGAGCAGTTCTTC.

The CDR3 sequence is CASSPADRATGELFF. The CDR3 DNA reads as TGCGCCAGCAGCCCCGCTGACAGGGCCACCGGGGAGCTGTTTTTT. The V and J genes are TRBV5-1 and TRBJ2-2, with TRBD1 matching 7 bases. CDR1 and CDR2 (germline): SGHRS, YFSETQ. The CDR3 extends over 15 amino acids. V shed 4 bases and J 4 bases; nucleotides not matched to a gene: 7.

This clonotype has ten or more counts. The CDR3: CASSHGTANTEAFF. The CDR3 coding sequence is TGTGCCAGCAGCCATGGGACAGCGAACACTGAAGCTTTCTTT. The rearrangement joins TRBV4-2 to TRBJ1-1, with TRBD1 matching over 7 bases. Germline loops: CDR1 LGHNA, CDR2 YNFKEQ. V shed 3 bases and J 1 base; nucleotides not matched to a gene: 2. CDR3 size: 14 residues.

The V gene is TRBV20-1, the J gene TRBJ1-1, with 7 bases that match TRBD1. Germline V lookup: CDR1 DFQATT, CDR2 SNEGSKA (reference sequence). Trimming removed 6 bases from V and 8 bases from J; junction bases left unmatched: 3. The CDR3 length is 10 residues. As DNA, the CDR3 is TGCAGTGCCGCGGACAGGGAAGCTTTCTTT. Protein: CSAADREAFF.

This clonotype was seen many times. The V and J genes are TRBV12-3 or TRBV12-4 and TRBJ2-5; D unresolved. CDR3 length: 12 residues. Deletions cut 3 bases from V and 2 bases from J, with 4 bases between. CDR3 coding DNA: TGTGCCAGCAGTTTTATTCAAGAGACCCAGTACTTC. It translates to CASSFIQETQYF.

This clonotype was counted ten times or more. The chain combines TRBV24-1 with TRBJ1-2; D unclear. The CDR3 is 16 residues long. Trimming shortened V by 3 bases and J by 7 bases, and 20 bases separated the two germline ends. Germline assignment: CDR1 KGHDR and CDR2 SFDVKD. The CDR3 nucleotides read TGTGCCACCAGTGATGCGCGGGCGGGAAGTGTGGGTGGCTACACCTTC. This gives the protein CATSDARAGSVGGYTF.

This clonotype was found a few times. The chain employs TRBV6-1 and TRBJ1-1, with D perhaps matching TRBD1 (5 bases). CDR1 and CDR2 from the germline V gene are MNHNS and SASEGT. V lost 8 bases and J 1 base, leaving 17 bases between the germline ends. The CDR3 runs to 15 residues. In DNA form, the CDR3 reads TGTGCCAGCGTATCCTTCACCGGGGGGAACACTGAAGCTTTCTTT. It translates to CASVSFTGGNTEAFF.

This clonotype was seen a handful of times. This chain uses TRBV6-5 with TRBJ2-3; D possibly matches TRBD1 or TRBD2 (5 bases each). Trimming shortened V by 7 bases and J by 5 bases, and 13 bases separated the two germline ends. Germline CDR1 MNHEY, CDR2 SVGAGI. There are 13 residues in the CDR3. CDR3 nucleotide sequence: TGTGCCAGCAAAGGGGACGTGGTAGATACGCAGTATTTT. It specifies CASKGDVVDTQYF.

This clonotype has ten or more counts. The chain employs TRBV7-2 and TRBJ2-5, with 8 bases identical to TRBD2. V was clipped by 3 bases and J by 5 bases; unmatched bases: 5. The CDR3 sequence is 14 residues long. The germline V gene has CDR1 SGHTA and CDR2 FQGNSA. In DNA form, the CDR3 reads TGTGCCAGCAGCTTCGGCGGGGGGAGTGAGACCCAGTACTTC. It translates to CASSFGGGSETQYF.

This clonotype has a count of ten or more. The CDR3 sequence is CAISPTGPGFNTGELFF. As DNA, the CDR3 is TGTGCCATCAGCCCCACCGGCCCAGGGTTCAACACCGGGGAGCTGTTTTTT. This sequence joins TRBV10-3 and TRBJ2-2; tentative D call: TRBD1 (5 bases). Germline CDR1 ENHRY, CDR2 SYGVKD. Trimming stripped 6 bases from V and 2 bases from J, with 19 bases between. The CDR3 is made up of 17 amino acids.